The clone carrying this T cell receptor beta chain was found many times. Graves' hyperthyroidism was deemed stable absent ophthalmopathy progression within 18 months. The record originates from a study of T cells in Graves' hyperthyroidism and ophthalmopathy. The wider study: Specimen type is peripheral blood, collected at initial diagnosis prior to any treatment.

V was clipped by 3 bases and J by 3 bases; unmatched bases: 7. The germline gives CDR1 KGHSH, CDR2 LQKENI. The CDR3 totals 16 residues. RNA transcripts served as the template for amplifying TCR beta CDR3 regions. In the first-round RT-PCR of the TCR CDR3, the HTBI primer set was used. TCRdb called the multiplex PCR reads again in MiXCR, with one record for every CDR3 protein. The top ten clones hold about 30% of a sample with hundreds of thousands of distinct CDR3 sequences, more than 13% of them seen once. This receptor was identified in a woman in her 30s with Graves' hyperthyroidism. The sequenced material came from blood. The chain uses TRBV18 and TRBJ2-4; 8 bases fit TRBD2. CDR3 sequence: CASSPDGGANKNIQYF. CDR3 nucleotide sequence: TGTGCCAGCTCACCCGACGGGGGGGCTAACAAAAACATTCAGTACTTC.